This T cell receptor beta chain was captured by sequencing in a study of somatic mutations in cytotoxic T cells in rheumatoid arthritis. Study-level background: Patient blood, which was peripheral blood collected as 30 ml EDTA, was drawn right after diagnosis and before any treatment started.

This table comes from immunoSEQ multiplex PCR, and its TCRdb copy is limited to in-frame clones, with some not included. The data show some 7,400 clones, with roughly nine tenths seen just once and 20% to 30% held by the top ten. V lost 0 bases and J lost 0; bases outside the gene matches: 7. The CDR3 sequence is 18 residues long. Germline-derived CDR1 and CDR2 are LGHNA and YNFKEQ. General observations from the study: A largest CD8+ clone above 20% of CD8+ cells occurred in about an eighth of the roughly 60 patients. CD8+ T cells showed clonality that did not differ significantly between patients with rheumatoid arthritis and age-matched healthy controls. Rheumatoid arthritis patients showed CD8+ clonality increasing with age, unlike healthy controls.

Turning to this clone: Its antigen remains unidentified.

This TCR came from a woman in her seventies with rheumatoid arthritis. The source material was CD8+ T cells sorted from blood. The chain carries TRBV4-2 and TRBJ2-2; 7 nucleotides align to TRBD2. CDR3 DNA: TGTGCCAGCAGCCAAGATAGTATACGGGGGGCGAACACCGGGGAGCTGTTTTTT. It codes for CASSQDSIRGANTGELFF.